This TCR beta chain was retrieved from a study of blood T cell repertoires in COVID-19. The J segment lost 1 base and the V segment lost 3 bases, leaving 8 bases of the junction unmatched. CDR1 SGHDT and CDR2 YYEEEE come from the germline V gene. The length of the CDR3 is 19 residues. Adults between about 18 and 95 years of age took part from 24 US areas. Participants' own reports of clinical history determined their cohort assignment. Authors' data handling: Reference gene primer amplification yielded estimated nucleated cell counts. Produced via immunoSEQ multiplex PCR; TCRdb's table is partial and in-frame only. That table furnishes V, J and clone size, whereas the DNA furnished D and trimming. The data contain 300,000 to 450,000 clones, approximately 92% of them singletons.

V gene TRBV5-6 combines with J gene TRBJ2-6; 12 bases match TRBD1. The clonotype comes from a man between 18 and 29 years old who had recovered from COVID-19. The sequenced sample was PBMCs or T cells enriched from blood (not recorded which). CDR3 loop: CASSWGTGGFVSGANVLTF. Written as DNA, the CDR3 is TGTGCCAGCAGCTGGGGGACAGGGGGCTTTGTGTCTGGGGCCAACGTCCTGACTTTC.